The following is a T cell receptor (beta chain) sequence with its context. The sample belongs to a study of control samples from healthy donors and cancer patients. The protocol was immunoSEQ multiplex PCR, while the TCRdb copy is restricted to in-frame clones and leaves out a portion. The sample holds fewer than 200,000 clones. Trimming shortened V by 6 bases and J by 6 bases, and 30 bases separated the two germline ends. This CDR3 comprises 18 residues. Germline V gene lookup returns CDR1 SGHRS and CDR2 YFSETQ. This TCR was recovered from a woman in her thirties in good health. Source material: blood. This chain uses TRBV5-1 with TRBJ1-1, with a weak D call TRBD1 (6 bases). CDR3 DNA: TGCGCCAGCACCCCGGGGCCCGCAGGGGCCTCACCCACCGCTGAAGCTTTCTTT. Its translation is CASTPGPAGASPTAEAFF.